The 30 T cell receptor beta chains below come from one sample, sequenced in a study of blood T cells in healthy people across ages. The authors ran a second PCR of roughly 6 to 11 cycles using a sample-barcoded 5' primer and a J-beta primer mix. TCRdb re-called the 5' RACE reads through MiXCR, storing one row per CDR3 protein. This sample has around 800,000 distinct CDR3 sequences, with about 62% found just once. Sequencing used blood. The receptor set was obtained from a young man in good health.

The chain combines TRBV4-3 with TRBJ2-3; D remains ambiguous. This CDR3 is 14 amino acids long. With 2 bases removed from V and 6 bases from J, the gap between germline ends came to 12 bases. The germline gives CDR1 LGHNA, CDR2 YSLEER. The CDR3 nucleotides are TGCGCCAGCAGCCAACTGCTAGGCTGGGATACGCAGTATTTT. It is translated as CASSQLLGWDTQYF.

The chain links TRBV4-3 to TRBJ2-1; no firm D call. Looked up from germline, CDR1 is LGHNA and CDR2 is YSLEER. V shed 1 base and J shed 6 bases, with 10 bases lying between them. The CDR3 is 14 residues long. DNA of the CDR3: TGCGCCAGCAGCCAAGGAAGGATCCGCAATGAGCAGTTCTTC. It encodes CASSQGRIRNEQFF.

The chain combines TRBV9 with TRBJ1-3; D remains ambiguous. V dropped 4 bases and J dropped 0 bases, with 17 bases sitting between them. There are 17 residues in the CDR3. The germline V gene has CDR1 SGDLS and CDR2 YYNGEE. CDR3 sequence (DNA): TGTGCCAGCAGCCCACCATGGACGGACCTCTCTGGAAACACCATATATTTT. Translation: CASSPPWTDLSGNTIYF.

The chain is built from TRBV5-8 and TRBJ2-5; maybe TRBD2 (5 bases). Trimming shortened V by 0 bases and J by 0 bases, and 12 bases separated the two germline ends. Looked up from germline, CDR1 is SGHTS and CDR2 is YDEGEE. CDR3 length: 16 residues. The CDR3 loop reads CASSLGLASYQETQYF. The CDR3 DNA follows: TGTGCCAGCAGCTTGGGGCTAGCCTCCTACCAAGAGACCCAGTACTTC.

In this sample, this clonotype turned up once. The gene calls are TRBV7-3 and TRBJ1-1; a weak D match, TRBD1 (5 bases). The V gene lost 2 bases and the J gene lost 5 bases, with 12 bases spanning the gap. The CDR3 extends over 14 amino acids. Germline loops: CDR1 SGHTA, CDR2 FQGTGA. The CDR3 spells CASSLGQGMTEAFF. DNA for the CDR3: TGTGCCAGCAGCTTAGGTCAGGGAATGACTGAAGCTTTCTTT.

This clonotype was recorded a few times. The CDR3 reads CSVGTGRGVVGPNEQFF. The CDR3 region has the DNA TGCAGCGTCGGGACAGGGAGAGGGGTAGTGGGACCGAATGAGCAGTTCTTC. The gene calls are TRBV29-1 and TRBJ2-1, with 9 bases fitting TRBD1. The CDR3 extends over 17 amino acids. J was trimmed by 7 bases and V by 6 bases; bases with no gene match: 19. Germline assignment: CDR1 SQVTM and CDR2 ANQGSEA.

CDR3 nucleotides: TGTGCCAGCAGCGTAGAAGCTTCTAGGAGCTCCTACAATGAGCAGTTCTTC. Translating gives CASSVEASRSSYNEQFF. The chain is built from TRBV9 and TRBJ2-1; D not certain. CDR1 SGDLS and CDR2 YYNGEE come from the germline V gene. V gave up 0 bases and J gave up 0 bases, with 13 bases separating them. This CDR3 is 17 amino acids long.

The DNA for the CDR3 is TGCAGTGGGACCGAATGGGCCAATGAGCAGTTCTTC. It encodes CSGTEWANEQFF. The chain couples TRBV20-1 to TRBJ2-1, with no clear D. CDR3 length: 12 residues. V lost 7 bases and J lost 6, with 13 bases in between. Per the germline V gene, CDR1 is DFQATT and CDR2 is SNEGSKA (reference sequence).

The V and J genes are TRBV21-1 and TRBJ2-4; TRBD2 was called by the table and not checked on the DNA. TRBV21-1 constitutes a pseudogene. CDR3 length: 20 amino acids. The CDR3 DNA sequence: TGTGCCAGCAGCAAAGTGACTAGCGGGGGAACTCCTCTAGCCAAAAACATTCAGTACTTC. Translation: CASSKVTSGGTPLAKNIQYF.

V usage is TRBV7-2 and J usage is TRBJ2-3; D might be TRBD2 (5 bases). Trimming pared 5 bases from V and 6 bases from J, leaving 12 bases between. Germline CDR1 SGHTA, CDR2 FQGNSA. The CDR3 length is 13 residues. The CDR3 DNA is TGTGCCAGCAGCACCGCGGGCGGTGATACGCAGTATTTT. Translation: CASSTAGGDTQYF.

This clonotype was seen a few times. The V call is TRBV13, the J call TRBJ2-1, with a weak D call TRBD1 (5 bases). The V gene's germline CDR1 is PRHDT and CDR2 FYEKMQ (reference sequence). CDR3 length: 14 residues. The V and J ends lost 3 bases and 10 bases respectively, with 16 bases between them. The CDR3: CASSFFQGRGEQFF. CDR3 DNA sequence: TGTGCCAGCAGCTTTTTCCAGGGTAGAGGAGAGCAGTTCTTC.

In DNA, the CDR3 is TGCAGTGCTATCACCGGGGGCCCTTCCTATGGCTACACCTTC. Translating gives CSAITGGPSYGYTF. V is TRBV20-1 and J is TRBJ1-2, with D possibly matching TRBD1 (6 bases). The CDR3 is made up of 14 amino acids. Trimming pared 4 bases from V and 4 bases from J, leaving 16 bases between. Germline V gene data show CDR1 as DFQATT and CDR2 as SNEGSKA (reference sequence).

CDR3 nucleotides: TGTGCCAGCAGCCAAGATGCCCTATCGCATGGCTACACCTTC. Protein product: CASSQDALSHGYTF. The chain uses TRBV4-2 and TRBJ1-2; D uncertain. CDR1 is LGHNA and CDR2 is YNFKEQ in the germline V gene. CDR3 length: 14 residues. Deletions cut 0 bases from V and 6 bases from J, with 11 bases between.

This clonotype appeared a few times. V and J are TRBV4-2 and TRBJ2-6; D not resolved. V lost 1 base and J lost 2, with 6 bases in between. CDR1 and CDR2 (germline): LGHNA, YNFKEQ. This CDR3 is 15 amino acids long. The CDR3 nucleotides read TGTGCCAGCAGCCAAGGGGAAACTGGGGCCAACGTCCTGACTTTC. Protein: CASSQGETGANVLTF.

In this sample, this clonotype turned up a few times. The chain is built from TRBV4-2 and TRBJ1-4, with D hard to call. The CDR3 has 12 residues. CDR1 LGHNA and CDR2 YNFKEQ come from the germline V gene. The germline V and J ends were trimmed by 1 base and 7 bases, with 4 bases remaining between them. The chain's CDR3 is CASSQGSEKLFF. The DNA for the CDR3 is TGTGCCAGCAGCCAAGGTAGTGAAAAACTGTTTTTT.

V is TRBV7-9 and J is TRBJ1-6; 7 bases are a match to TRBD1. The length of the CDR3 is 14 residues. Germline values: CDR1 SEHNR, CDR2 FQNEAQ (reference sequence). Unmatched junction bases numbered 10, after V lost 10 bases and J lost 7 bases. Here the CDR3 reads CAISTGTENSPLHF. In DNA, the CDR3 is TGTGCCATATCGACCGGGACAGAGAATTCACCCCTCCACTTT.

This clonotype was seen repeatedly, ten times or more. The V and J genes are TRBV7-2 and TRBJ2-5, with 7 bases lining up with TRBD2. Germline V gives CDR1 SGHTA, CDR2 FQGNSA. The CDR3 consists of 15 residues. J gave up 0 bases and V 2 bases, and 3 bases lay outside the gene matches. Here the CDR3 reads CASSLSRGYQETQYF. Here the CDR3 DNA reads TGTGCCAGCAGCTTATCGCGGGGGTACCAAGAGACCCAGTACTTC.

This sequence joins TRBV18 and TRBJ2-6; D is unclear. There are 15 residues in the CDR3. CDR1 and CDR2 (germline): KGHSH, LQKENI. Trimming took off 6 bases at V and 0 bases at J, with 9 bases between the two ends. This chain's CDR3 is CASSVANSGANVLTF. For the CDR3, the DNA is TGTGCCAGCTCCGTGGCGAACTCTGGGGCCAACGTCCTGACTTTC.

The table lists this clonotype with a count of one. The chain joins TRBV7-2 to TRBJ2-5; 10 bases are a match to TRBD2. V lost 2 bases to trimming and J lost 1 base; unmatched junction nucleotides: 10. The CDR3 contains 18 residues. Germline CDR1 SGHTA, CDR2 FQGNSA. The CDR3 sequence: CASSLRFERGGFQETQYF. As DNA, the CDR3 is TGTGCCAGCAGCTTACGGTTCGAGCGGGGGGGCTTCCAAGAGACCCAGTACTTC.

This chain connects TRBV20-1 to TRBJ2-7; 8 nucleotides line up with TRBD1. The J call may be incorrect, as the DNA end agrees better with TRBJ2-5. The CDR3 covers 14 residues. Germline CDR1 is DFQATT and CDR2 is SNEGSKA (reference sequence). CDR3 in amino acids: CSAQPGGWAETQYF. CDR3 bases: TGCAGTGCTCAGCCAGGGGGCTGGGCAGAGACCCAGTACTTC.

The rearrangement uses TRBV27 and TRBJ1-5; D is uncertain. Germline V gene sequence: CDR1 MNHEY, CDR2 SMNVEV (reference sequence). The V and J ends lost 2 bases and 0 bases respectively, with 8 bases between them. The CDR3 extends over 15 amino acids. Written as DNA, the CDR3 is TGTGCCAGCAGTTTAGGGCGGTATAGCAATCAGCCCCAGCATTTT. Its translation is CASSLGRYSNQPQHF.

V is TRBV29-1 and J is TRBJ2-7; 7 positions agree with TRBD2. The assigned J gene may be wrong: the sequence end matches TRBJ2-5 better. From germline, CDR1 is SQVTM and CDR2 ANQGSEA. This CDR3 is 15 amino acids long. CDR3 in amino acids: CSVELASGPQETQYF. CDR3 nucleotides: TGCAGCGTTGAATTGGCTAGCGGACCGCAAGAGACCCAGTACTTC.

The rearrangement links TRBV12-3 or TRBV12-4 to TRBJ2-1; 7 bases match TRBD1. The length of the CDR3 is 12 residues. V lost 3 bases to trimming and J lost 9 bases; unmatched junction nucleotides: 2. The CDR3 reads CASSLDRSEQFF. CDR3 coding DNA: TGTGCCAGCAGTTTGGACAGGAGTGAGCAGTTCTTC.

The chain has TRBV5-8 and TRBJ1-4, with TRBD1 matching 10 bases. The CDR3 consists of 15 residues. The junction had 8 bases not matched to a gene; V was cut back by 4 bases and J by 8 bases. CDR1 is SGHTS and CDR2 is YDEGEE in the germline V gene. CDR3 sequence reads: CASSSRQGAREKLFF. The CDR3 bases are TGTGCCAGCAGCAGTCGACAGGGGGCGAGGGAAAAACTGTTTTTT.

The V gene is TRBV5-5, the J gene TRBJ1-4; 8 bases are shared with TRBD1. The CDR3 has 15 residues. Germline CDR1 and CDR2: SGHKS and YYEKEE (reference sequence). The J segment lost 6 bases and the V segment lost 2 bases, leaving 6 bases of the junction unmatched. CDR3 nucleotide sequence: TGTGCCAGCAGCTTCGCAGGGGGCTGGGATGAAAAACTGTTTTTT. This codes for CASSFAGGWDEKLFF.

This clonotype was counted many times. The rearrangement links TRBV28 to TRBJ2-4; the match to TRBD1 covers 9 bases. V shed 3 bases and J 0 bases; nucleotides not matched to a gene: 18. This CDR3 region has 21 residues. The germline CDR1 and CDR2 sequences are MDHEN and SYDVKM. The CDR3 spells CASSFAYGFTGGARAKNIQYF. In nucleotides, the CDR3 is TGTGCCAGCAGTTTTGCGTACGGCTTCACAGGGGGCGCGAGAGCCAAAAACATTCAGTACTTC.

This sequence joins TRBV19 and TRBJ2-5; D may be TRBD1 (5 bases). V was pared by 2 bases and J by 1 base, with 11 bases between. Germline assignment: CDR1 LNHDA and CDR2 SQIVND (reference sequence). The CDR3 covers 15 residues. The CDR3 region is CASSIYPGLQETQYF. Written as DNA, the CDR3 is TGTGCCAGTAGTATATATCCAGGGCTCCAAGAGACCCAGTACTTC.

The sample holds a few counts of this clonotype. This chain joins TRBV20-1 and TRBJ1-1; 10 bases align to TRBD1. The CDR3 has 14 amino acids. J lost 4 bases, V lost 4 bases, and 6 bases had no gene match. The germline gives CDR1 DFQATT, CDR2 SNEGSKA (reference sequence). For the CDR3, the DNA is TGCAGTGCTAACAAGGACAGGGGGTTCACTGAAGCTTTCTTT. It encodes CSANKDRGFTEAFF.

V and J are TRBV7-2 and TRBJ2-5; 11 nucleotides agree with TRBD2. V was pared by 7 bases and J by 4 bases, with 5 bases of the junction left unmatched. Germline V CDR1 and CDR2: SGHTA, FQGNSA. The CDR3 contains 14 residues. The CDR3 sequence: CASTISGGAETQYF. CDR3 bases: TGTGCCAGCACAATTAGCGGGGGGGCAGAGACCCAGTACTTC.

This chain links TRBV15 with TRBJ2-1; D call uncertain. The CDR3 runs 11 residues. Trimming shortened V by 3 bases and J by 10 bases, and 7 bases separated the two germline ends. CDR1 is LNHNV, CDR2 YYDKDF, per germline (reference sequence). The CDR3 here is CATSRGQEQFF. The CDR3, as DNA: TGTGCCACCAGCAGGGGCCAGGAGCAGTTCTTC.